A single TCR beta chain is shown here with its context. What it binds is unknown. The germline gives CDR1 MNHNS, CDR2 SASEGT. The CDR3 spans 17 residues. The V and J ends lost 4 bases and 0 bases respectively, with 16 bases between them. The data belong to a study of OX40 agonist ivuxolimab in advanced cancers. Turning to the study itself: The diagnoses of dose-escalation patients were hepatocellular carcinoma, melanoma, renal cell or head and neck cancer.

Drawing of blood for sampling happened at baseline, at cycle 4 day 1, and at cycle 7 day 1. The repertoire was sequenced with immunoSEQ multiplex PCR; TCRdb's copy has only in-frame clones and lacks some. The sample lists 50,000 to 65,000 clones, roughly 87% occurring once. General study findings and limits: Expanded peripheral T cells had an undetermined antigen specificity. At 0.1 to 3.0 mg/kg and by week 6, clonal expansion occurred in CD4+ and CD8+ blood T cells.

This rearrangement joins TRBV6-1 to TRBJ1-5; perhaps TRBD1 as D (6 bases). The source of this sequence is an adult with an advanced solid tumor such as melanoma, head and neck, liver or kidney cancer. The input for sequencing was CD4+ or CD8+ T cells sorted from blood, taken in a trial of the OX40 agonist ivuxolimab. The CDR3 DNA sequence: TGTGCCAGCAGTGCCGGATTGGACAGTTATAGCAATCAGCCCCAGCATTTT. Protein: CASSAGLDSYSNQPQHF.